The entry below describes one TCR beta chain. This sample is part of a study of blood T cell repertoires in COVID-19. The V segment lost 1 base and the J segment 5 bases; nucleotides outside the gene matches: 9. This CDR3 comprises 18 residues. Per the germline V gene, CDR1 is SGHTA and CDR2 is FQGNSA. TCRdb keeps only in-frame clones here, not all; method: immunoSEQ multiplex PCR. In the table there are 150,000 or so clones, about 90% of which are singletons. Participants spanned ages roughly 18 to 90 years and resided in roughly 26 US areas. The recovered donors of Cohort 3 showed two negative PCRs, clearance, or symptom resolution.

The sample was PBMCs or T cells enriched from blood (not recorded which). This receptor was taken from a woman in her forties or fifties who had recovered from COVID-19. The chain joins TRBV7-2 to TRBJ2-1, with 12 bases lining up with TRBD2. CDR3 sequence: CASSLGKLAGGYNNEQFF. The CDR3 DNA reads TGTGCCAGCAGCTTAGGGAAGCTAGCGGGAGGGTATAACAATGAGCAGTTCTTC. Supplemented by reference TRBV7-2 and TRBJ2-1, the full variable domain reads GAGVSQSPSNKVTEKGKDVELRCDPISGHTALYWYRQSLGQGLEFLIYFQGNSAPDKSGLPSDRFSAERTGGSVSTLTIQRTQQEDSAVYLCASSLGKLAGGYNNEQFFGPGTRLTVL.